This T cell receptor (beta chain) comes out of a study of cytomegalovirus exposure and HLA in healthy donors. Study-level findings and limits: Of the V segments, some could not be distinguished, including TRBV6-2 and TRBV6-3, and were excluded. Reportedly, diagnosis of cytomegalovirus status by the classifier showed high specificity and sensitivity. Reportedly, a later analysis found an Asian-associated ancestry cluster had fewer N-insertions than the approximately 670-donor mean. Researchers catalogued some 160 TCR beta chains as cytomegalovirus-associated.

Turning to this clone: Its antigen is currently unknown.

Vbeta (60) and Jbeta (13) primers were used in the PCR. Using immunoSEQ multiplex PCR, the repertoire was profiled, and TCRdb retains in-frame clones only, with some absent. The sample has around 180,000 clones, around 85% seen once. The germline V gene encodes CDR1 LNHDA and CDR2 SQIVND (reference sequence). The CDR3 extends over 17 amino acids. Trimming cost V 5 bases and J 6 bases; bases outside gene matches: 14. The TCR originated in a boy aged 2 to 10 in good health and CMV-seronegative. The chain carries TRBV19 and TRBJ1-2, with TRBD1 matching over 11 bases. Sequencing input: PBMCs. In nucleotides, the CDR3 is TGTGCCAGTAGTCCCTACTACGGGACAGGGGGAGTTGATGGCTACACCTTC. It is translated as CASSPYYGTGGVDGYTF.